This T cell receptor (beta chain) was recovered during a study of tumour-infiltrating T cells in Burkitt lymphoma. Study context: Repertoire clonality predicted overall and progression-free survival.

CDR3 length: 16 residues. V gave up 1 base and J gave up 6 bases; unmatched junction bases: 5. The germline V gene has CDR1 SEHNR and CDR2 FQNEAQ (reference sequence). Repertoires were generated with immunoSEQ multiplex PCR, while TCRdb's copy carries only in-frame clones and drops some. The sample lists roughly 15,000 clones, 65% to 90% occurring once. Sequenced material: tumor tissue. The clonotype was recovered from a human donor with diffuse large B-cell lymphoma. The rearrangement links TRBV7-9 to TRBJ1-4; TRBD1 matches at 10 bases. The CDR3 loop reads CASSLGSGTGDEKLFF. The CDR3 DNA reads as TGTGCCAGCAGCTTAGGCTCCGGGACAGGGGATGAAAAACTGTTTTTT.